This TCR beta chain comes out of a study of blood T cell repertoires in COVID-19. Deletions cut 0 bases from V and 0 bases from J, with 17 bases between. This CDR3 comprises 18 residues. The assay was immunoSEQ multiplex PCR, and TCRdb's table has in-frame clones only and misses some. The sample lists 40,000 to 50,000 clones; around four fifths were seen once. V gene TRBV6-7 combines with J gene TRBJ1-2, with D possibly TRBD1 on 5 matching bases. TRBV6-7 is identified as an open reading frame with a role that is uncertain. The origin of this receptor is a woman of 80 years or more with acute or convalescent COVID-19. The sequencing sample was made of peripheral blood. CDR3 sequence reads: CASSYSTPLWGANYGYTF. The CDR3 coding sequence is TGTGCCAGCAGTTACTCGACCCCCCTTTGGGGGGCTAACTATGGCTACACCTTC.